This T cell receptor (beta chain) was sequenced during a study of CD8+ T cells in alopecia areata. General study findings and limits: It was lesional scalp, especially alopecia totalis/universalis, that showed higher clonality than normal scalp.

Notes on this clone: The antigen is unknown.

After isolation, RNA underwent reverse transcription to generate cDNA as the sequencing template. Sequencing used immunoSEQ multiplex PCR; TCRdb keeps in-frame clones, though not all of them. The table has approximately 300,000 clones, 55% to 75% seen once. V lost 2 bases, J lost 5 bases, and 10 bases lay in between. From germline, CDR1 is SNHLY and CDR2 FYNNEI. The CDR3 runs to 13 residues. As to treatment: oral pan-JAK inhibitor, 5-10 mg twice daily. The source of this sequence is a human donor with alopecia areata. The sequencing used CD4+ T cells sorted from blood, collected at week 24, from a patient treated with tofacitinib. This chain connects TRBV2 to TRBJ2-7; the D is unclear. This CDR3 reads CASSERPLNEQYF. CDR3 DNA: TGTGCCAGCAGTGAAAGGCCCCTGAACGAGCAGTACTTC. The full variable domain, completed using reference TRBV2 and TRBJ2-7, is EPEVTQTPSHQVTQMGQEVILRCVPISNHLYFYWYRQILGQKVEFLVSFYNNEISEKSEIFDDQFSVERPDGSNFTLKIRSTKLEDSAMYFCASSERPLNEQYFGPGTRLTVT.